A selection of T cell receptor beta chains follows, all from one sample in a study of shared clonotypes between healthy human individuals. Profiling relied on immunoSEQ multiplex PCR, and the TCRdb table lists in-frame clones only, not all of them. The table lists some 680,000 clones, 73% of them singletons. What was sequenced was memory CD4+ T cells sorted from blood. Receptors were obtained from a young woman in good health. The CDR3 runs from the conserved cysteine through the conserved F or W. D genes are given only for firm matches. Size tells how often a clone was seen (once, few, many) or the class of an expanded clone, and some rows leave it out.

J | D | V | size | CDR3 | DNA
TRBJ2-7 | TRBD1 | TRBV2 | . | CASLSGTGGYEQYF | TGTGCCAGTCTAAGTGGGACAGGGGGCTACGAGCAGTACTTC
TRBJ2-7 | TRBD1 | TRBV10-3 | . | CAISLTGEDRDEQYF | TGTGCCATCAGTTTGACAGGGGAAGACCGGGACGAGCAGTACTTC
TRBJ2-2 | . | TRBV4-1 | few | CASSPDYFGNTGELFF | TGCGCCAGCAGCCCGGACTATTTTGGTAATACCGGGGAGCTGTTTTTT
TRBJ2-3 | . | TRBV5-1 | . | CASSPRGMGAGADTQYF | TGCGCCAGCAGCCCCCGGGGGATGGGTGCGGGTGCAGATACGCAGTATTTT
TRBJ1-3 | . | TRBV19 | . | CASLPVGRQAGNTIYF | TGTGCCAGTCTTCCCGTGGGCAGACAAGCTGGAAACACCATATATTTT
TRBJ2-3 | . | TRBV25-1 | . | CASRRTVTDTQYF | TGTGCCAGCAGACGGACCGTCACAGATACGCAGTATTTT
TRBJ2-7 | TRBD2 | TRBV28 | . | CASTTGTNYEQYF | TGTGCCAGCACCACCGGGACTAACTACGAGCAGTACTTC
TRBJ2-6 | TRBD1 | TRBV4-1 | . | CASSRDRGTGANVLTF | TGCGCCAGCAGTAGGGACAGGGGGACTGGGGCCAACGTCCTGACTTTC
TRBJ1-2 | . | TRBV2 | . | CASREHDLYGYTF | TGTGCCAGCAGGGAACACGATCTCTATGGCTACACCTTC
TRBJ2-3 | TRBD2 | TRBV6-1 | . | CASSGLAGTDTQYF | TGTGCCAGCAGCGGACTAGCGGGCACAGATACGCAGTATTTT
TRBJ2-7 | TRBD1 | TRBV27 | . | CASSHRRTGGDEQYF | TGTGCCAGCAGCCACCGGAGGACAGGGGGCGATGAGCAGTACTTC
TRBJ2-1 | . | TRBV5-1 | . | CASSLEASSSYNEQFF | TGCGCCAGCAGCTTGGAGGCTAGCAGCTCCTACAATGAGCAGTTCTTC
TRBJ2-1 | TRBD2 | TRBV5-4 | . | CASSYKTSGRANEQFF | TGTGCCAGCAGCTATAAGACTAGCGGGAGGGCCAATGAGCAGTTCTTC
TRBJ2-2 | TRBD1 | TRBV11-2 | . | CASSWTGQGTGELFF | TGTGCCAGCAGCTGGACCGGACAGGGGACCGGGGAGCTGTTTTTT
TRBJ1-5 | TRBD1 | TRBV2 | . | CASGQGTQPQHF | TGTGCCAGTGGACAGGGGACTCAGCCCCAGCATTTT
TRBJ2-5 | . | TRBV5-1 | . | CASRLAEGKTQYF | TGCGCCAGCAGGCTAGCAGAGGGGAAGACCCAGTACTTC
TRBJ1-6 | . | TRBV10-3 | . | CATRPEESYNSPLHF | TGTGCCACCCGACCCGAAGAGTCCTATAATTCACCCCTCCACTTT
TRBJ2-3 | . | TRBV7-9 | . | CASSLAARGLRFADTQYF | TGTGCCAGCAGCTTAGCCGCCCGCGGTCTCCGATTTGCAGATACGCAGTATTTT
TRBJ1-3 | . | TRBV9 | . | CASSERGVSSGNTIYF | TGTGCCAGCAGCGAGAGGGGGGTCTCATCTGGAAACACCATATATTTT
TRBJ2-7 | TRBD1 | TRBV18 | once | CASSPDRVGEQYF | TGTGCCAGCTCACCAGACAGGGTAGGCGAGCAGTACTTC
TRBJ1-4 | TRBD1 | TRBV27 | once | CASSSTGAEKLFF | TGTGCCAGCAGTTCAACAGGGGCGGAAAAACTGTTTTTT
TRBJ2-1 | TRBD2 | TRBV28 | . | CASSLTSGSKFF | TGTGCCAGCAGCCTTACTAGCGGGAGTAAGTTCTTC
TRBJ2-1 | . | TRBV5-1 | . | CASSLGGLDNEQFF | TGCGCCAGCAGCTTGGGTGGACTCGACAATGAGCAGTTCTTC
TRBJ2-5 | . | TRBV7-9 | few | CASSPLWSETQYF | TGTGCCAGCAGCCCACTATGGTCGGAGACCCAGTACTTC